This T cell receptor (beta chain) appears in the sequencing data of a study of T cells in Graves' hyperthyroidism and ophthalmopathy. Study conclusions and caveats: Prediction of ophthalmopathy progression came a median around 6.1 months pre-onset.

Hyperthyroidism had been newly diagnosed in patients aged 18 to 65, and its duration was under 2 months. Any patient presenting with uncontrolled infection, other autoimmune disease, pregnancy or lactation was left out. TCR beta CDR3 sequences were amplified from RNA transcripts. In the first-round RT-PCR of the TCR CDR3, the HTBI primer set was used. One entry per CDR3 protein, called by TCRdb with MiXCR from the multiplex PCR reads. The sample contains some 600,000 distinct CDR3 sequences, over 11% of which appear only once. The sample holds many counts of this clonotype. What it recognizes is unknown. The V segment lost 10 bases and the J segment 5 bases; nucleotides outside the gene matches: 14. The V gene's germline CDR1 is LNHDA and CDR2 SQIVND (reference sequence). This CDR3 comprises 15 residues.

The chain carries TRBV19 and TRBJ1-5; 7 bases align to TRBD1. This receptor was identified in a woman aged 30 to 39 with Graves' hyperthyroidism that later progressed to Graves' ophthalmopathy. Material for sequencing was blood. The CDR3 loop reads CATRHLRGMDQPQHF. The CDR3 DNA reads as TGTGCCACCAGGCACCTCAGGGGGATGGATCAGCCCCAGCATTTT.